This TCR beta chain was profiled in a study of OX40 agonist ivuxolimab in advanced cancers. Background for the entire study: Ivuxolimab, which targeted the costimulatory receptor OX40 (CD134), was an agonistic, fully human IgG2 monoclonal antibody. A male proportion of 82.7% and a mean age of roughly 55 years, ranging from roughly 23 to 79, were recorded for the dose-escalation cohort. Among the approximately 50 dose-escalation patients, 19 had hepatocellular carcinoma, roughly 15 melanoma, 9 renal cell carcinoma and 9 head and neck cancer. Intravenous ivuxolimab was administered to patients every 2 weeks at six dose levels: 0.01, 0.1, 0.3, 1.5, 3 and 10 mg/kg. Prior anti-PD-1, anti-PD-L1 or anti-CTLA-4 therapy was permitted, and about 40% of dose-escalation patients had received checkpoint inhibitors. The point of sequencing TCRbeta in the periphery was to test whether ivuxolimab changed TCR sequence diversity and drove clonal T-cell expansion. Partial responses occurred in three dose-escalation patients, of whom one had hepatocellular carcinoma and two had cutaneous melanoma. The paper reports the monotherapy dose-escalation portion (N ≈ 52 patients) of the phase I ivuxolimab trial. The study at large found these results: After ivuxolimab, expanded clones were on average more numerous among CD8+ T cells than among CD4+ T cells. Antigen specificity was not determined for the clonally expanded peripheral T cells. Low levels of normalized T-cell clonal expansion were also shown by some nonresponding patients. At doses from 0.1 to 3.0 mg/kg, clonal expansion was seen in both CD4+ and CD8+ blood T cells between baseline and week 6. In partial responders in the 0.1-3.0 mg/kg groups, normalized peripheral clonal expansion was found to be among the lowest, especially among CD8+ T cells.

Genomic DNA was isolated from the sorted cells so that the TCRbeta CDR3 region could be sequenced. TCRbeta CDR3 regions were sequenced using the immunoSEQ Assay. The clones in this table, taken by TCRdb from immuneACCESS, are in-frame only. Not every clone is retained; where verified, under half of the shortfall comes from an unresolved V gene, and the cause of the rest is unknown. The sample table holds under 90,000 clones, of which approximately 89% were seen once. The top ten clones comprise roughly 0.18% of the sample. With respect to this clone: It lacks a known antigen. Per-nucleotide qualities are absent, and no much larger clonotype sits a single base away.

V has 4 bases trimmed and J has 8 bases trimmed; junction bases matching no gene number 6. CDR3 length: 15 amino acids, cysteine to phenylalanine. The only DNA kept is the CDR3, 45 bases in frame from the first base. According to the germline V gene (reference sequence), CDR1 reads MNHEY and CDR2 reads SMNVEV. Patients with autoimmune disease history or receiving systemic immunosuppression were excluded from the trial. Peripheral blood for TCR sequencing was collected from all dose cohorts at baseline, on cycle 4 day 1, and on cycle 7 day 1. The samples were taken from a phase I, first-in-human, multicenter, open-label dose-escalation trial of ivuxolimab. Adults with locally advanced or metastatic melanoma, renal cell, hepatocellular, or head and neck squamous cell carcinoma were enrolled in the trial. Before TCR sequencing, CD4+ T cells and CD8+ T cells from peripheral blood were sorted into separate populations.

The chain was built from TRBV27 and TRBJ2-1, and 12 junctional nucleotides match TRBD2. Source: CD4+ or CD8+ T cells sorted from blood, taken in a trial of the OX40 agonist ivuxolimab. The TCR was taken from an adult with an advanced solid tumor such as melanoma, head and neck, liver or kidney cancer. DNA sequence: TGTGCCAGCAGTTCCTCTCCTAGCGGGAGGGATGAGCAGTTCTTC. It specifies CASSSSPSGRDEQFF.